The 4 T cell receptor beta chains below were found in one sample sequenced in a study of blood T cell repertoires in COVID-19. Measured with immunoSEQ multiplex PCR; TCRdb has only the in-frame clones, and not every one. The sample yields a few hundred thousand clones, around 90% seen once. Input material: peripheral blood. These receptors were taken from a woman aged 40 to 50 with COVID-19, enrolled during active disease.

The chain is built from TRBV3-1 (or the pseudogene TRBV3-2) and TRBJ1-2, with 8 bases identical to TRBD1. The CDR3 contains 17 residues. Germline CDR1 LGHDT, CDR2 YNNKEL (reference sequence). The trim removed 4 bases at V and 5 bases at J, leaving 15 bases unmatched. The CDR3 DNA reads as TGTGCCAGCAGCCCTAATCGCGGGGACAGGATTTTTTATGGCTACACCTTC. Translation: CASSPNRGDRIFYGYTF.

This clone has just a few counts. V and J are TRBV2 and TRBJ1-5, with 10 bases matching TRBD1. CDR3 length equals 16 residues. J gave up 7 bases and V 8 bases, and 14 bases lay outside the gene matches. Germline CDR1 is SNHLY and CDR2 is FYNNEI. The CDR3 here is CASGGDRGVVGQPQHF. In DNA form, the CDR3 reads TGTGCCAGCGGGGGGGACAGGGGCGTTGTAGGGCAGCCCCAGCATTTT.

V usage is TRBV30 and J usage is TRBJ1-2, with 10 bases fitting TRBD1. V lost 3 bases and J lost 3; bases outside the gene matches: 7. The CDR3 totals 15 residues. Germline assignment: CDR1 GTSNPN and CDR2 SVGIG (reference sequence). CDR3 bases: TGTGCCTGGAGCCCTAGACAGGGGGCCTACTATGGCTACACCTTC. It specifies CAWSPRQGAYYGYTF.

The genes are TRBV6-6 and TRBJ1-1; TRBD1 matches 8 bases. The V and J ends lost 8 bases and 6 bases, in that order; junction bases with no gene match: 11. The germline gives CDR1 MNHNY, CDR2 SVGAGI (reference sequence). This CDR3 region has 14 residues. The CDR3 DNA is TGTGCCAGCCGCCAGGGGGCAGGTTTTTCTGAAGCTTTCTTT. It specifies CASRQGAGFSEAFF.